This T cell receptor beta chain was captured by sequencing in a study of STAT5B mutations in CD4+ large granular lymphocyte leukemia. Sequencing was at survey level. Per the original data handling: Productive clonotypes were detectable down to 2.59 x 10-5 frequency. This table comes from immunoSEQ multiplex PCR, and its TCRdb copy is limited to in-frame clones, with some not included. V and J calls and clone size come straight from that table; D and trimming were deduced from the DNA. The repertoire holds around 23,000 clones, around three quarters seen once, with roughly 0.4% in the top ten. Healthy controls were blood donor buffy coats. There are a few counts of this clone. CDR3 length equals 19 residues. The V gene end was trimmed by 2 bases and the J gene end by 3 bases; junction bases not matched to a gene: 10. The germline CDR1 and CDR2 sequences are LNHNV and YYDKDF (reference sequence).

The rearrangement uses TRBV15 and TRBJ2-2; 12 positions agree with TRBD2. The sequenced sample consisted of CD4+ T cells from blood buffy coats. The source is a human donor in good health. CDR3 DNA sequence: TGTGCCACCAGCAGAACTACAGGACTAGCGGGACTTTACACCGGGGAGCTGTTTTTT. Translated: CATSRTTGLAGLYTGELFF.